Listed below are T cell receptor beta chains from one sample, sequenced in a study of blood T cell repertoires in COVID-19. Generated by immunoSEQ multiplex PCR, the TCRdb table keeps only in-frame clones and is missing some. The sample has around 7,000 clones, 75% to 90% seen once. What was sequenced was peripheral blood. The receptors stem from a human donor with active COVID-19. The donor label of this sample is uncertain. The CDR3 runs from the conserved cysteine through the conserved F or W. The order of the fields is D gene, J gene, clone size, V gene, CDR3 protein, CDR3 DNA. A D gene is named only where the DNA matches it firmly. The size entry is marked missing in some rows and otherwise reads once, few, many or a size class.

. | TRBJ2-7 | once | TRBV5-5 | CASSLAQGYEQYF | TGTGCCAGCAGCTTGGCCCAGGGCTACGAGCAGTACTTC
. | TRBJ2-5 | once | TRBV6-6 | CASSYRGNQETQYF | TGTGCCAGCAGTTACAGGGGGAACCAAGAGACCCAGTACTTC
TRBD1 | TRBJ2-7 | . | TRBV25-1 | CASRGQTSSYEQYF | TGTGCCAGCAGGGGACAGACGAGCTCCTACGAGCAGTACTTC
. | TRBJ2-7 | few | TRBV6-6 | CASSYSRWEQYF | TGTGCCAGCAGTTACTCGAGGTGGGAGCAGTACTTC
. | TRBJ2-7 | . | TRBV5-6 | CASSFPGPYEQYF | TGTGCCAGCAGCTTCCCAGGGCCCTACGAGCAGTACTTC
TRBD1 | TRBJ2-7 | . | TRBV5-5 | CASSLRDRVTEQYF | TGTGCCAGCAGCTTAAGGGACAGGGTGACCGAGCAGTACTTC
. | TRBJ1-6 | once | TRBV9 | CASSVGQQNSPLHF | TGTGCCAGCAGCGTAGGTCAACAGAATTCACCCCTCCACTTT
TRBD2 | TRBJ2-6 | . | TRBV12-3/TRBV12-4 | CASSLPGGEMPF | TGTGCCAGCAGCCTCCCGGGGGGGGAAATGCCTTTC
TRBD2 | TRBJ2-7 | . | TRBV9 | CASSARDYVYEQYF | TGTGCCAGCAGCGCCCGGGACTATGTCTACGAGCAGTACTTC
TRBD1 | TRBJ2-3 | once | TRBV7-8 | CASSFRGRADTQYF | TGTGCCAGCAGCTTCAGGGGGCGGGCAGATACGCAGTATTTT
. | TRBJ1-1 | . | TRBV20-1 | CSASWAEDTEAFF | TGCAGTGCTAGTTGGGCAGAAGACACTGAAGCTTTCTTT
TRBD1 | TRBJ1-6 | . | TRBV9 | CASSPGQDSYNSPLHF | TGTGCCAGCAGCCCTGGACAGGACTCCTATAATTCACCCCTCCACTTT
TRBD1 | TRBJ1-1 | . | TRBV6-6 | CASSEPGQRHTEAFF | TGTGCCAGCAGTGAGCCGGGACAGAGACACACTGAAGCTTTCTTT
TRBD2 | TRBJ2-1 | . | TRBV7-2 | CASSMTSGGPQEQFF | TGTGCCAGCAGCATGACTAGCGGGGGGCCCCAGGAGCAGTTCTTC
TRBD1 | TRBJ1-1 | . | TRBV30 | CAWSLMTGDEAFF | TGTGCCTGGAGTCTCATGACAGGGGATGAAGCTTTCTTT
. | TRBJ2-7 | . | TRBV19 | CASSIDPGTYEQYF | TGTGCCAGTAGTATAGATCCGGGGACCTACGAGCAGTACTTC
. | TRBJ2-7 | once | TRBV30 | CAWSARPGGRRPYEQYF | TGTGCCTGGAGTGCTCGCCCTGGCGGCAGAAGACCCTACGAGCAGTACTTC
TRBD2 | TRBJ2-7 | . | TRBV28 | CASSFKASGSSSYEQYF | TGTGCCAGCAGTTTCAAGGCTAGCGGAAGCAGCTCCTACGAGCAGTACTTC
TRBD1 | TRBJ1-3 | . | TRBV7-6 | CASSWDRLRSGNTIYF | TGTGCCAGCAGCTGGGACAGGTTGCGCTCTGGAAACACCATATATTTT
. | TRBJ1-5 | once | TRBV28 | CASTLGALPSQPQHF | TGTGCCAGCACCTTGGGGGCCCTGCCCAGCCAGCCCCAGCATTTT
TRBD2 | TRBJ2-7 | once | TRBV4-2 | CASSQDADGSGGSYEQYF | TGTGCCAGCAGCCAAGATGCGGACGGGAGCGGGGGATCCTACGAGCAGTACTTC
. | TRBJ2-5 | . | TRBV13 | CASSLRSDYHQETQYF | TGTGCCAGCAGCTTACGGTCCGACTACCACCAAGAGACCCAGTACTTC
. | TRBJ2-3 | . | TRBV6-5 | CASSYLGALETDTQYF | TGTGCCAGCAGTTACTTGGGGGCCCTTGAGACAGATACGCAGTATTTT
. | TRBJ1-4 | . | TRBV6-6 | CASTQSIRAPWEKLFF | TGTGCCAGCACCCAATCTATCAGGGCGCCTTGGGAAAAACTGTTTTTT
. | TRBJ2-2 | . | TRBV5-1 | CASSLAGETGELFF | TGCGCCAGCAGCTTGGCCGGAGAGACCGGGGAGCTGTTTTTT
. | TRBJ2-2 | . | TRBV3-1/TRBV3-2 | CASQDTGELFF | TGTGCCAGTCAGGACACCGGGGAGCTGTTTTTT
TRBD1 | TRBJ1-5 | . | TRBV5-1 | CASSLTGGDQPQHF | TGCGCCAGCAGCCTTACAGGGGGCGATCAGCCCCAGCATTTT
TRBD2 | TRBJ2-2 | . | TRBV7-2 | CASSLVPSGRATGELFF | TGTGCCAGCAGCTTAGTGCCTAGCGGGAGGGCAACCGGGGAGCTGTTTTTT
. | TRBJ1-2 | once | TRBV24-1 | CATSEGATYGYTF | TGTGCCACCAGTGAAGGGGCCACCTATGGCTACACCTTC
TRBD2 | TRBJ2-1 | . | TRBV10-2 | CASTETSGNNEQFF | TGCGCCAGCACCGAGACTAGCGGGAACAATGAGCAGTTCTTC
. | TRBJ1-4 | . | TRBV19 | CASSIGQAGQYPSWANEKLFF | TGTGCCAGTAGTATAGGGCAGGCAGGCCAATACCCATCATGGGCTAATGAAAAACTGTTTTTT
. | TRBJ1-5 | . | TRBV19 | CASSSLGGSNQPQHF | TGTGCCAGTAGTTCCTTGGGGGGGAGCAATCAGCCCCAGCATTTT
. | TRBJ2-5 | once | TRBV7-2 | CASSFSAVGGQETQYF | TGTGCCAGCAGCTTTAGTGCGGTCGGGGGTCAAGAGACCCAGTACTTC
. | TRBJ1-5 | . | TRBV10-3 | CAIRDSSSNQPQHF | TGTGCCATCAGAGACAGCTCTAGCAATCAGCCCCAGCATTTT
TRBD2 | TRBJ2-7 | . | TRBV27 | CASRRTSGVSYEQYF | TGTGCCAGCAGGCGGACTAGCGGGGTATCCTACGAGCAGTACTTC
. | TRBJ2-2 | . | TRBV7-2 | CASSLLNTGELFF | TGTGCCAGCAGCCTCCTTAACACCGGGGAGCTGTTTTTT
TRBD2 | TRBJ2-1 | . | TRBV5-1 | CASSATSGRENEQFF | TGCGCCAGCAGCGCCACTAGCGGGAGAGAGAATGAGCAGTTCTTC
TRBD2 | TRBJ2-1 | . | TRBV5-1 | CASSLAAGGAHEQFF | TGCGCCAGCAGCCTTGCCGCGGGGGGGGCTCATGAGCAGTTCTTC
TRBD2 | TRBJ2-1 | . | TRBV6-6 | CASSPGGLAVGGEQFF | TGTGCCAGCAGTCCCGGAGGACTAGCGGTCGGAGGTGAGCAGTTCTTC
. | TRBJ1-2 | . | TRBV7-9 | CASSAPGHPRSYTF | TGTGCCAGCAGCGCTCCGGGACACCCAAGAAGCTACACCTTC